The 17 T cell receptor beta chains listed next were all sequenced from one sample in a study of OX40 agonist ivuxolimab in advanced cancers. Profiling relied on immunoSEQ multiplex PCR, and the TCRdb table lists in-frame clones only, not all of them. Here the sample spans fewer than 200,000 clones, around 94% being singletons. The sequences come from CD4+ or CD8+ T cells sorted from blood, collected in a trial of the OX40 agonist ivuxolimab. These receptors were collected from an adult with an advanced solid tumor such as melanoma, head and neck, liver or kidney cancer.

This chain connects TRBV7-2 to TRBJ2-5, with D possibly TRBD1 on 6 matching bases. CDR1 and CDR2 (germline): SGHTA, FQGNSA. With 7 bases removed from V and 1 base from J, the gap between germline ends came to 13 bases. This CDR3 is built from 14 residues. The CDR3 bases are TGTGCCAGCACCAAGGGACATTTCCAAGAGACCCAGTACTTC. This gives the protein CASTKGHFQETQYF. Full variable domain (missing parts from reference TRBV7-2 and TRBJ2-5): GAGVSQSPSNKVTEKGKDVELRCDPISGHTALYWYRQSLGQGLEFLIYFQGNSAPDKSGLPSDRFSAERTGGSVSTLTIQRTQQEDSAVYLCASTKGHFQETQYFGPGTRLLVL.

The rearrangement joins TRBV21-1 to TRBJ2-7; the table's D call, TRBD1, has no DNA check behind it. TRBV21-1 is a pseudogene segment. This CDR3 spans 15 amino acids. The DNA of the CDR3 is TGTGCCAGCAGCCGCGGGACAGAACGCTCCTACGAGCAGTACTTC. Translated: CASSRGTERSYEQYF.

The chain employs TRBV18 and TRBJ1-2; tentative D call: TRBD1 (5 bases). V dropped 2 bases and J dropped 5 bases, with 12 bases sitting between them. The CDR3 runs to 14 residues. The germline CDR1 and CDR2 sequences are KGHSH and LQKENI. Here the CDR3 DNA reads TGTGCCAGCTCACCAGCGCAGGGTCTTTATGGCTACACCTTC. It translates to CASSPAQGLYGYTF.

The V and J genes are TRBV27 and TRBJ2-7; unclear D gene. V lost 7 bases, J lost 3 bases, and 10 bases lay in between. Germline lookup yields CDR1 MNHEY and CDR2 SMNVEV (reference sequence). The CDR3 contains 12 residues. CDR3 sequence: CASIGQSYEQYF. As DNA, the CDR3 is TGTGCCAGCATTGGGCAGAGCTACGAGCAGTACTTC.

This clone was seen just once. This chain links TRBV29-1 with TRBJ2-1, with TRBD1 identical over 10 bases. The V segment lost 6 bases and the J segment 5 bases; nucleotides outside the gene matches: 4. From germline, CDR1 is SQVTM and CDR2 ANQGSEA. This CDR3 comprises 13 residues. The CDR3 DNA follows: TGCAGCGTCCGGGGACAGGGGAACAATGAGCAGTTCTTC. Translated: CSVRGQGNNEQFF.

The chain has TRBV30 and TRBJ1-4; 7 nucleotides align to TRBD1. Germline CDR1 is GTSNPN and CDR2 is SVGIG (reference sequence). Germline trimming cut 0 bases from V and 7 bases from J; bases unmatched to any gene: 8. The CDR3 consists of 15 residues. The CDR3 DNA reads as TGTGCCTGGAGTGTACCGGGACAGAGGAGTGAAAAACTGTTTTTT. Translating it yields CAWSVPGQRSEKLFF.

The chain employs TRBV5-1 and TRBJ2-1; D ambiguous. CDR1 is SGHRS, CDR2 YFSETQ, per germline. The CDR3 loop spans 16 amino acids. Trimming shortened V by 0 bases and J by 5 bases, and 15 bases separated the two germline ends. CDR3 nucleotides: TGCGCCAGCAGCTTGGCTGCACTTAGCAATCACAATGAGCAGTTCTTC. This gives the protein CASSLAALSNHNEQFF.

The V and J genes are TRBV6-5 and TRBJ2-7; 9 positions agree with TRBD1. Looked up from germline, CDR1 is MNHEY and CDR2 is SVGAGI. The CDR3 runs to 12 residues. CDR3 in DNA: TGTGCTACGGGACAGGGAGCCATCGAGCAGTACTTC. This gives the protein CATGQGAIEQYF.

The J gene is TRBJ2-7, the V gene TRBV28, with D perhaps TRBD1 (6 bases). There are 12 residues in the CDR3. Germline V gene data show CDR1 as MDHEN and CDR2 as SYDVKM. Between the trimmed V and J ends, which lost 4 bases and 2 bases, there was a span of 6 bases. CDR3 loop: CASSWGPYEQYF. The CDR3 region has the DNA TGTGCCAGCAGTTGGGGGCCCTACGAGCAGTACTTC.

The V gene is TRBV4-3, the J gene TRBJ1-4; 8 bases align to TRBD1. Germline CDR1 is LGHNA and CDR2 is YSLEER. Losses at the gene ends were 5 bases for V and 2 bases for J; bases not matched to a gene: 7. This CDR3 has 16 residues. The CDR3: CASSTRTGSTNEKLFF. CDR3 bases: TGCGCCAGCAGCACCCGGACAGGGTCGACTAATGAAAAACTGTTTTTT.

This chain links TRBV2 with TRBJ1-4; 7 bases align to TRBD1. CDR3 length equals 19 residues. The J segment lost 1 base and the V segment lost 3 bases, leaving 14 bases of the junction unmatched. CDR1 is SNHLY, CDR2 FYNNEI, per germline. CDR3: CASSDPGYRGLGTNEKLFF. In DNA, the CDR3 is TGTGCCAGCAGTGACCCAGGGTACAGGGGATTGGGAACTAATGAAAAACTGTTTTTT. Using reference TRBV2 and TRBJ1-4 for the parts outside the CDR3, the full variable domain is EPEVTQTPSHQVTQMGQEVILRCVPISNHLYFYWYRQILGQKVEFLVSFYNNEISEKSEIFDDQFSVERPDGSNFTLKIRSTKLEDSAMYFCASSDPGYRGLGTNEKLFFGSGTQLSVL.

The chain is built from TRBV19 and TRBJ1-5; 9 nucleotides align to TRBD1. The CDR3 is 17 amino acids. In germline, CDR1 is LNHDA, CDR2 SQIVND (reference sequence). J lost 2 bases, V lost 6 bases, and 11 bases had no gene match. The CDR3 here is CASSGTGMNVGNQPQHF. CDR3 DNA sequence: TGTGCCAGTAGCGGGACAGGGATGAATGTCGGCAATCAGCCCCAGCATTTT. Drawing the rest from reference TRBV19 and TRBJ1-5, the complete variable domain is DGGITQSPKYLFRKEGQNVTLSCEQNLNHDAMYWYRQDPGQGLRLIYYSQIVNDFQKGDIAEGYSVSREKKESFPLTVTSAQKNPTAFYLCASSGTGMNVGNQPQHFGDGTRLSIL.

The rearrangement joins TRBV27 to TRBJ2-4, with D possibly matching TRBD2 (6 bases). The V gene's germline CDR1 is MNHEY and CDR2 SMNVEV (reference sequence). Trimming stripped 4 bases from V and 4 bases from J, with 26 bases between. The CDR3 runs to 19 residues. The CDR3 region is CASSSTLAGWAASKNIQYF. CDR3 bases: TGTGCCAGCAGTTCAACCCTCGCGGGGTGGGCGGCATCTAAAAACATTCAGTACTTC.

The chain couples TRBV5-4 to TRBJ1-4; D perhaps matches TRBD1 (6 bases). Germline CDR1 is SGHNT and CDR2 is YYREEE (reference sequence). This CDR3 is 15 amino acids long. The germline V and J ends were trimmed by 3 bases and 1 base, with 10 bases remaining between them. The DNA for the CDR3 is TGTGCCAGCAGCTCCGGGGGCAAAACTAATGAAAAACTGTTTTTT. It is translated as CASSSGGKTNEKLFF.

The genes are TRBV12-5 and TRBJ1-1, with D possibly TRBD1 on 5 matching bases. The V and J ends lost 2 bases and 10 bases respectively, with 14 bases between them. The germline gives CDR1 LGHNT, CDR2 FRNRAP. There are 13 residues in the CDR3. In DNA form, the CDR3 reads TGTGCTAGTGGTTTGAACAGGTTGGAAGTAGCTTTCTTT. Translation gives CASGLNRLEVAFF. Variable domain in full (rest from reference TRBV12-5 and TRBJ1-1): DARVTQTPRHKVTEMGQEVTMRCQPILGHNTVFWYRQTMMQGLELLAYFRNRAPLDDSGMPKDRFSAEMPDATLATLKIQPSEPRDSAVYFCASGLNRLEVAFFGQGTRLTVV.

Only one count was recorded for this clone. The chain joins TRBV6-4 to TRBJ2-1; D is possibly TRBD1 (6 bases). The V gene lost 8 bases and the J gene lost 9 bases, with 20 bases spanning the gap. Per the germline V gene, CDR1 is MRHNA and CDR2 is SNTAGT. This CDR3 contains 14 residues. CDR3 DNA: TGTGCCAGCGGGGGTGGGGGCCATCGTGGTGAGCAGTTCTTC. Translated: CASGGGGHRGEQFF.

The J gene is TRBJ1-5, the V gene TRBV7-2; D perhaps matches TRBD1 (6 bases). Deletions cut 5 bases from V and 4 bases from J, with 18 bases between. The CDR3 totals 16 residues. Germline V gene sequence: CDR1 SGHTA, CDR2 FQGNSA. CDR3 protein: CASSPLGQGPNQPQHF. CDR3 DNA sequence: TGTGCCAGCAGCCCCTTGGGCCAGGGGCCTAATCAGCCCCAGCATTTT. The entire variable domain, with the rest obtained from reference TRBV7-2 and TRBJ1-5, is as follows: GAGVSQSPSNKVTEKGKDVELRCDPISGHTALYWYRQSLGQGLEFLIYFQGNSAPDKSGLPSDRFSAERTGGSVSTLTIQRTQQEDSAVYLCASSPLGQGPNQPQHFGDGTRLSIL.